The 8 T cell receptor beta chains below were found in one sample sequenced in a study of CD8+CD57+ T cells in acquired aplastic anemia. The study profiled TCR beta VDJ and CDR3 using genomic DNA as template. TCRdb used MiXCR to reprocess the reads, holding one entry per CDR3 protein. Of about 220,000 distinct CDR3 sequences listed, around 32% are singletons. The sample taken for sequencing was sorted CD4+, CD8+, or CD8+CD57+ T cells (not recorded which) from PBMCs. Every receptor here comes from a human donor in good health, serving as a control.

This clonotype was counted at least ten times. V usage is TRBV7-2 and J usage is TRBJ2-3, with a tentative D call TRBD2 (6 bases). CDR1 and CDR2 from the germline V gene are SGHTA and FQGNSA. The CDR3 totals 15 residues. V was clipped by 5 bases and J by 6 bases, with 18 bases between them. The CDR3 region has the DNA TGTGCCAGCAGCCGGGACTCACTAGCATCGGATACGCAGTATTTT. Its protein product is CASSRDSLASDTQYF. Full variable domain (rest looked up from reference TRBV7-2 and TRBJ2-3): GAGVSQSPSNKVTEKGKDVELRCDPISGHTALYWYRQSLGQGLEFLIYFQGNSAPDKSGLPSDRFSAERTGGSVSTLTIQRTQQEDSAVYLCASSRDSLASDTQYFGPGTRLTVL.

This clonotype was seen a few times. The V gene is TRBV12-3 or TRBV12-4, the J gene TRBJ2-3, with unresolved D. The CDR3 loop spans 14 amino acids. Trimming took off 6 bases at V and 3 bases at J, with 13 bases between the two ends. CDR3: CASSGIGKTDTQYF. The CDR3 bases are TGTGCCAGCAGCGGAATAGGGAAAACAGATACGCAGTATTTT.

This clonotype was recorded at least ten times. This chain connects TRBV15 to TRBJ2-5; 7 bases fit TRBD1. Trimming cost V 4 bases and J 5 bases; bases outside gene matches: 10. Germline CDR1 is LNHNV and CDR2 is YYDKDF (reference sequence). There are 15 residues in the CDR3. In DNA, the CDR3 is TGTGCCACCAGCACAATAAGACAGGGCGGCGAGACCCAGTACTTC. As protein: CATSTIRQGGETQYF.

This chain links TRBV11-3 with TRBJ2-5; D perhaps matches TRBD1 (6 bases). Per germline, CDR1 SGHNT and CDR2 YENEEA. CDR3 length: 14 residues. V lost 5 bases and J 5 bases, leaving 15 bases between the germline ends. The CDR3 is CASSPAGAQETQYF. The DNA for the CDR3 is TGTGCCAGCAGCCCAGCAGGGGCGCAGGAGACCCAGTACTTC. Using reference TRBV11-3 and TRBJ2-5 for the parts outside the CDR3, the full variable domain is EAGVVQSPRYKIIEKKQPVAFWCNPISGHNTLYWYLQNLGQGPELLIRYENEEAVDDSQLPKDRFSAERLKGVDSTLKIQPAELGDSAVYLCASSPAGAQETQYFGPGTRLLVL.

This clonotype was counted at least ten times. CDR3 DNA: TGTGCCAGCAGTTACCCACCCTACGAGCAGTACTTC. Amino acid sequence: CASSYPPYEQYF. The chain couples TRBV6-5 to TRBJ2-7, with no clear D. V was trimmed by 2 bases and J by 2 bases, leaving 4 bases between them. Per the germline V gene, CDR1 is MNHEY and CDR2 is SVGAGI. The CDR3 covers 12 residues.

In the case of this clonotype: A much larger clone lies a single base off, so this may be a read error. This chain uses TRBV6-5 with TRBJ1-2; D may be TRBD1 (5 bases). The CDR3 is 15 residues long. In germline, CDR1 is MNHEY, CDR2 SVGAGI. CDR3 in DNA: TGTGCCAGCAGTTACGGGACGAGGTCTAACTATGGCTACCCCTTC. Translation: CASSYGTRSNYGYPF.

The gene calls are TRBV29-1 and TRBJ2-3, with 9 bases fitting TRBD1. The CDR3 spans 14 residues. The junction had 8 bases not matched to a gene; V was cut back by 6 bases and J by 4 bases. Germline V gives CDR1 SQVTM, CDR2 ANQGSEA. CDR3 region: CSVGKGQGSDTQYF. The CDR3 DNA reads TGCAGCGTCGGAAAGGGACAGGGCTCAGATACGCAGTATTTT.

This clonotype occurred once. The V gene is TRBV15, the J gene TRBJ1-2; 8 bases map to TRBD1. The CDR3 covers 14 residues. Germline V gene data show CDR1 as LNHNV and CDR2 as YYDKDF (reference sequence). J lost 3 bases, V lost 4 bases, and 4 bases had no gene match. The CDR3 DNA reads as TGTGCCACCAGCACGGGACAGGCTGACTATGGCTACACCTTC. Translated: CATSTGQADYGYTF.